This T cell receptor beta chain was identified in a study of cytomegalovirus exposure and HLA in healthy donors. Study-wide background: The 120 or so validation repertoires used a platform that matched the one used for the approximately 700 first-cohort repertoires, as a later analysis reported. Study-wide findings and caveats: The listing of roughly 160 TCR beta chains classed them as cytomegalovirus-associated. In vitro data verified a few CMV-associated chains as specific for CMV antigens. Most TCR sequences were rare, but some public TCRs occurred in many donors.

Produced via immunoSEQ multiplex PCR; TCRdb's table is partial and in-frame only. This table holds 150,000 to 200,000 clones, 80% to 85% found once. Worth noting for this clone: Its antigen remains unknown.

This TCR came from a man aged 25-45 years in good health and CMV-seropositive. Sequencing was performed on PBMCs.

The CDR3, as DNA: TGTGCCTGGAGAATAGTCGGCGGGACCTATGGCTACACCTTC. The encoded protein is CAWRIVGGTYGYTF. V and J are TRBV30 and TRBJ1-2, with D possibly TRBD1 on 5 matching bases. Germline-derived CDR1 and CDR2 are GTSNPN and SVGIG (reference sequence). Trimming stripped 3 bases from V and 4 bases from J, with 15 bases between. The CDR3 extends over 14 amino acids.